This TCR beta chain is from a study of identical twins. Unique molecular identifiers were present on the cDNA, which also gained a universal primer site by template switching. One entry per CDR3 protein results from TCRdb running MiXCR on the 5' RACE reads. Of approximately 1.8 million distinct CDR3 sequences listed, about 31% were seen once; the top ten hold 0.25% to 0.3%. Trimming removed 8 bases from V and 7 bases from J, with 6 bases in between. CDR1 ENHRY and CDR2 SYGVKD come from the germline V gene. The CDR3 runs to 10 residues. This clonotype was observed at least ten times. This chain connects TRBV10-3 to TRBJ2-1; D is possibly TRBD2 (6 bases). The sample consisted of cord blood. The clonotype was recovered from a newborn girl in good health. CDR3 sequence (DNA): TGTGCCATCGGGGGGAATGAGCAGTTCTTC. Its protein is CAIGGNEQFF.